The 12 T cell receptor beta chains in this list originate from one sample, sequenced in a study of T-cell memory formation after mild COVID-19 (dated by TCRdb to the early 2020s). Libraries were made using 5' RACE. TCRdb lists the instrument as Illumina NovaSeq 6000. The public reads were reprocessed in TCRdb via fastp at Q25 and MiXCR, keeping in-frame beta chains. Each entry is one CDR3 protein sequence, shown with its most common DNA and genes. The table for this sample lists 560,000 or so distinct CDR3 sequences; around 15% of them were counted only once. The ten biggest clones cover about 7.4% of the sample. The sample taken for sequencing was PBMCs or a T cell subset sorted from them (not recorded which). The receptors were gathered from an adult woman who had mild COVID-19 (a few samples of this study predate the infection). The sample titles of this study are shuffled in the database, so cell type and time point are left out; the donor was told from shared clones.

This clonotype was recorded a few times. The rearrangement links TRBV27 to TRBJ1-5, with D unresolved. This CDR3 spans 13 amino acids. CDR1 and CDR2 from the germline V gene are MNHEY and SMNVEV (reference sequence). Trimming pared 4 bases from V and 10 bases from J, leaving 14 bases between. The CDR3 protein is CASSSYRGAPQHF. CDR3 coding DNA: TGTGCCAGCAGTTCCTACCGGGGTGCACCCCAGCATTTT.

This clonotype was seen only a few times. The chain has TRBV7-9 and TRBJ2-1; TRBD2 is a possible D gene (6 bases). V lost 4 bases and J 8 bases, leaving 6 bases between the germline ends. CDR3 size: 11 residues. CDR1 and CDR2 from the germline V gene are SEHNR and FQNEAQ (reference sequence). The DNA of the CDR3 is TGTGCCAGCAGCTGGGGGGATGAGCAGTTCTTC. Protein: CASSWGDEQFF.

This chain connects TRBV9 to TRBJ2-3; D perhaps matches TRBD2 (7 bases). Germline V gene sequence: CDR1 SGDLS, CDR2 YYNGEE. V was clipped by 0 bases and J by 1 base, with 12 bases between them. This CDR3 is built from 16 residues. CDR3 coding DNA: TGTGCCAGCAGCGTAGGTTGGCGGGGGCGCACAGATACGCAGTATTTT. It specifies CASSVGWRGRTDTQYF.

The V and J genes are TRBV5-1 and TRBJ2-3; D ambiguous. In germline, CDR1 is SGHRS, CDR2 YFSETQ. V was cut by 2 bases and J by 4 bases, with 14 bases left in between. The CDR3 is 15 residues long. DNA for the CDR3: TGCGCCAGCAGCTTAGCCGGAGCGAAAGCAGATACGCAGTATTTT. This codes for CASSLAGAKADTQYF.

The V and J genes are TRBV7-8 and TRBJ1-2, with 7 positions matching TRBD1. Trimming cost V 5 bases and J 2 bases; bases outside gene matches: 14. The CDR3 runs 17 residues. The germline gives CDR1 SGHVS, CDR2 FQNEAQ. The CDR3 reads CASSQSGPGTANYGYTF. The CDR3 DNA follows: TGTGCCAGCAGCCAAAGCGGACCCGGGACAGCGAACTATGGCTACACCTTC.

The V call is TRBV5-1, the J call TRBJ2-6; 10 nucleotides match TRBD1. The CDR3 extends over 16 amino acids. J lost 2 bases, V lost 7 bases, and 6 bases had no gene match. CDR1 is SGHRS and CDR2 is YFSETQ in the germline V gene. CDR3 loop: CASGTGEKAGANVLTF. Written as DNA, the CDR3 is TGCGCCAGCGGGACAGGGGAAAAGGCTGGGGCCAACGTCCTGACTTTC.

This clonotype occurred a few times. V usage is TRBV5-1 and J usage is TRBJ1-1; D gene ambiguous. This CDR3 region has 15 residues. The ends were cut back, 5 bases at V and 1 base at J, with 15 bases in the middle. The V gene's germline CDR1 is SGHRS and CDR2 YFSETQ. CDR3 residues: CASRKVEQTNTEAFF. The CDR3, as DNA: TGCGCCAGCAGGAAGGTCGAACAGACGAACACTGAAGCTTTCTTT.

In this sample, this clonotype turned up a few times. This chain joins TRBV24-1 and TRBJ2-2; 7 positions match TRBD2. The CDR3 extends over 16 amino acids. The ends lost 4 bases at V and 5 bases at J; junction bases unmatched: 9. CDR1 is KGHDR and CDR2 is SFDVKD in the germline V gene. CDR3 nucleotides: TGTGCCACCAGTGACCAACAGCGGGATTTTACCGGGGAGCTGTTTTTT. Translation gives CATSDQQRDFTGELFF.

This clonotype was counted between two and nine times. The chain is built from TRBV6-5 and TRBJ2-7, with D perhaps TRBD1 (5 bases). CDR1 MNHEY and CDR2 SVGAGI come from the germline V gene. Trimming pared 6 bases from V and 2 bases from J, leaving 17 bases between. The CDR3 totals 15 residues. The CDR3 region has the DNA TGTGCCAGCAGCTCCGACAGATTTCTACCCTACGAGCAGTACTTC. Translated, it gives CASSSDRFLPYEQYF.

The chain employs TRBV27 and TRBJ2-7; unclear D gene. V was trimmed by 3 bases and J by 0 bases, leaving 6 bases between them. This CDR3 contains 13 residues. Germline CDR1 reads MNHEY; CDR2 reads SMNVEV (reference sequence). Written as DNA, the CDR3 is TGTGCCAGCAGTTTTGCCGTCTCCTACGAGCAGTACTTC. It yields the protein CASSFAVSYEQYF.

This clonotype was picked up a small number of times. The chain combines TRBV27 with TRBJ1-1; no clear D gene. The CDR3 contains 13 residues. V was shortened by 8 bases and J by 1 base, with 11 bases between the two germline ends. Germline assignment: CDR1 MNHEY and CDR2 SMNVEV (reference sequence). The CDR3: CASGPRTNTEAFF. The CDR3 coding sequence is TGTGCCAGCGGCCCCCGGACGAACACTGAAGCTTTCTTT.

The chain uses TRBV20-1 and TRBJ2-7; 7 bases agree with TRBD2. Germline trimming cut 3 bases from V and 3 bases from J; bases unmatched to any gene: 8. Germline CDR1 is DFQATT and CDR2 is SNEGSKA (reference sequence). This CDR3 has 14 amino acids. This CDR3 is CSARASGGLYEQYF. CDR3 DNA: TGCAGTGCTAGGGCTAGCGGAGGTCTCTACGAGCAGTACTTC.